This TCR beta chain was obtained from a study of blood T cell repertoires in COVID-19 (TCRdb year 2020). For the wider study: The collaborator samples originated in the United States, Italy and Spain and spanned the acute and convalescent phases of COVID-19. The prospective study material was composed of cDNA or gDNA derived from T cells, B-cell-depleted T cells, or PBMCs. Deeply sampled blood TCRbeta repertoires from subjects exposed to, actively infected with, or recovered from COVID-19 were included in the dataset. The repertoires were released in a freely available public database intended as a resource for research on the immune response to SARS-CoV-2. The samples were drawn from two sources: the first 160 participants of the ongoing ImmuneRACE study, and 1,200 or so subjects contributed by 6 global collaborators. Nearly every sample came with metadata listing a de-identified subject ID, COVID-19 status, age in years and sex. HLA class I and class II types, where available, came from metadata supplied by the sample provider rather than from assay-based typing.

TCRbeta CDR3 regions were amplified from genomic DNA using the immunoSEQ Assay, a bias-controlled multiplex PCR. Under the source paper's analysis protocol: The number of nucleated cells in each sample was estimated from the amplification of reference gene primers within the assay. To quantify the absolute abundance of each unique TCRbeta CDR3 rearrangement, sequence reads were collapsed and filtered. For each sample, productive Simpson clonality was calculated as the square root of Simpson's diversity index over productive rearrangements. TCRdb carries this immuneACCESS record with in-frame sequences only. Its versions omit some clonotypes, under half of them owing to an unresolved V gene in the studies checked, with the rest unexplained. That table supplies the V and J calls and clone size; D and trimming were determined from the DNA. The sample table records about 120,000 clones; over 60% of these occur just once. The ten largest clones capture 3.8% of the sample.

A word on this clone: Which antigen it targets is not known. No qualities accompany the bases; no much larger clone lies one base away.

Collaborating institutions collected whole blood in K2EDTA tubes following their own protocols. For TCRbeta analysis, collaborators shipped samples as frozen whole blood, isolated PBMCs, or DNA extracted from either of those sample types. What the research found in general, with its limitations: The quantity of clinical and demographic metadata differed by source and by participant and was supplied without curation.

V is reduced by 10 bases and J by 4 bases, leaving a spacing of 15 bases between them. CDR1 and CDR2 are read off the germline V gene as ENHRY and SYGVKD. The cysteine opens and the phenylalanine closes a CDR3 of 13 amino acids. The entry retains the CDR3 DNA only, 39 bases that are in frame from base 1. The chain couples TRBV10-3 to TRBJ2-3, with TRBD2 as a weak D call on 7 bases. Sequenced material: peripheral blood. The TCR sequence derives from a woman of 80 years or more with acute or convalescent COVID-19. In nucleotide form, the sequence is TGTGCCACTTGGGGGGGCGTTGCAGATACGCAGTATTTT. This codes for CATWGGVADTQYF.